This T cell receptor (beta chain) was recovered during a study of blood T cell repertoires in COVID-19. TCRdb's copy holds only in-frame clones and misses some; the assay was immunoSEQ multiplex PCR. The data hold approximately 280,000 clones, with roughly 90% observed a single time. The germline V gene has CDR1 KGHSH and CDR2 LQKENI. V was pared by 2 bases and J by 4 bases, with 7 bases of the junction left unmatched. This CDR3 has 16 residues. This TCR was recovered from a woman younger than 30 with acute COVID-19. Sequenced input: PBMCs or T cells enriched from blood (not recorded which). The chain combines TRBV18 with TRBJ1-2, with TRBD1 matching 10 bases. The CDR3 nucleotides are TGTGCCAGCTCACCAGGGACAGGGGTCCCCTTCTATGGCTACACCTTC. Its translation: CASSPGTGVPFYGYTF.